Sequencing of this TCR delta chain was carried out in a study of γδ T cells in repeated Plasmodium falciparum infection. As for the study in general: Donors had four controlled P. falciparum NF54 infections over approximately 600 days.

V lost 2 bases and J lost 0, with 19 bases in between. Germline assignment: CDR1 TSWWSYY and CDR2 QGS. This CDR3 spans 18 amino acids. TCRdb called clones anew from the multiplex PCR reads with CATT. The data contain more than 45,000 delta-chain clones, about 1.5% of them seen just once; the ten biggest clones take up 15%. The table lists this clone with a few counts. The target antigen is unknown. With only one base between it and a far larger clone, this is likely a read error. This sample includes further DNA sequences coding for the same CDR3. Bulk repertoires came from Vgamma9/Vdelta2+ or Vdelta2-negative gammadelta T cells flow-sorted from PBMC. Study-level points and caveats: Waves of new clonotype selection appeared after repeated controlled infections in Vdelta2-negative, largely Vdelta1+, gammadelta T cells.

Material: gamma-delta T cells from blood. This TCR derives from a pool of human donors (malaria-infected and uninfected, not separated). The chain joins TRDV1 to TRDJ1; the D gene is possibly TRDD3 (6 bases). DNA for the CDR3: TGTGCTCTTGGGGAATTAGAGCGGGGGAGGAGATACACCGATAAACTCATCTTT. This gives the protein CALGELERGRRYTDKLIF.